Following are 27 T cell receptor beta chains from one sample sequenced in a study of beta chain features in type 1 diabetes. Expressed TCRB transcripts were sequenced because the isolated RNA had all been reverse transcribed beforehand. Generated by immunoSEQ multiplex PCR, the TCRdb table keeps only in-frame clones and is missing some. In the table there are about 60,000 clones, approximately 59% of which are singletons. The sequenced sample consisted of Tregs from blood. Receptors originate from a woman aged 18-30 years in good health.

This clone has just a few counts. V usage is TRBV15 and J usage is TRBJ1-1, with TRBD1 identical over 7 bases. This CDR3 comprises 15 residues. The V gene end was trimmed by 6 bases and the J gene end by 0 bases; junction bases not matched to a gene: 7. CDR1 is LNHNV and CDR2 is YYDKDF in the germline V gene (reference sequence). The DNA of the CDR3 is TGTGCCACCAGGACCGGGACAGACTTGAACACTGAAGCTTTCTTT. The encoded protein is CATRTGTDLNTEAFF.

The CDR3 is CASSGQGGETQYF. The DNA of the CDR3 is TGTGCCAGCAGTGGACAGGGCGGAGAGACCCAGTACTTC. This sequence joins TRBV27 and TRBJ2-5, with 8 bases identical to TRBD1. Germline CDR1 and CDR2: MNHEY and SMNVEV (reference sequence). Germline trimming cut 5 bases from V and 4 bases from J; bases unmatched to any gene: 3. The CDR3 consists of 13 residues.

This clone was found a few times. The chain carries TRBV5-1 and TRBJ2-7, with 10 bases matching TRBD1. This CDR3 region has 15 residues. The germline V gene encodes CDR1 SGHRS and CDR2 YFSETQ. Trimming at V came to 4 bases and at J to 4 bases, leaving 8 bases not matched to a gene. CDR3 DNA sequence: TGCGCCAGCAGCCCCCAGGGGGACAGGGGATACGAGCAGTACTTC. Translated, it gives CASSPQGDRGYEQYF.

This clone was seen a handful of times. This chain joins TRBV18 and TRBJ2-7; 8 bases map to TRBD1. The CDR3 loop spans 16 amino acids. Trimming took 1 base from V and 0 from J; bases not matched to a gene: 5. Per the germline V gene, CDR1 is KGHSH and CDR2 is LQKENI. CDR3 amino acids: CASSPLTGGNSYEQYF. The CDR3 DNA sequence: TGTGCCAGCTCACCACTAACAGGGGGGAACTCCTACGAGCAGTACTTC.

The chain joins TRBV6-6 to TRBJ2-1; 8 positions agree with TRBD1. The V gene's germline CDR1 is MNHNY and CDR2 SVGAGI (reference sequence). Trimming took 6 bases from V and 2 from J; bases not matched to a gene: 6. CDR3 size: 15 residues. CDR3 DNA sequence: TGTGCCAGCAGACTGACAGGGGAACCCTACAATGAGCAGTTCTTC. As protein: CASRLTGEPYNEQFF.

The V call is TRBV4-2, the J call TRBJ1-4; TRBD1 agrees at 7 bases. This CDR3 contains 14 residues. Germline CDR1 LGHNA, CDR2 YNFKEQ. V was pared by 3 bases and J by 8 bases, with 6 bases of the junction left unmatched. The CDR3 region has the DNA TGTGCCAGCAGCCAGTCAGGGGGTCGGGAAAAACTGTTTTTT. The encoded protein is CASSQSGGREKLFF.

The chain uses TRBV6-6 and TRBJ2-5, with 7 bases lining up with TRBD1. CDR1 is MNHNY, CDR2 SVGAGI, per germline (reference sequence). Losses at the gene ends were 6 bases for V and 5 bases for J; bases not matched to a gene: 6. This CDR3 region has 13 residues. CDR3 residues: CASRTGSRETQYF. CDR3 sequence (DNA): TGTGCCAGCAGGACAGGGTCGAGGGAGACCCAGTACTTC.

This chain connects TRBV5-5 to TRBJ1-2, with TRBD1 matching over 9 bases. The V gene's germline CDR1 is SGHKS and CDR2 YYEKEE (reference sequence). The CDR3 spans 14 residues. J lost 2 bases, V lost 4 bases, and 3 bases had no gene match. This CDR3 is CASSPGQGNYGYTF. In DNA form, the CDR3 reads TGTGCCAGCAGCCCGGGACAGGGAAACTATGGCTACACCTTC.

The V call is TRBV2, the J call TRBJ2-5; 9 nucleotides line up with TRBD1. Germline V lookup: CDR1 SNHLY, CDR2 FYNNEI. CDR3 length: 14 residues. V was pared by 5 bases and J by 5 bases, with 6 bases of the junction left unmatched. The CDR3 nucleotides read TGTGCCAGCAGTAGAAACAGGGGGCGCGAGACCCAGTACTTC. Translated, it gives CASSRNRGRETQYF.

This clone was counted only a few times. This CDR3 reads CAISGLRQRVYEQYF. In DNA, the CDR3 is TGTGCCATCAGTGGGTTGAGACAGAGAGTCTACGAGCAGTACTTC. J is TRBJ2-7 and V is TRBV10-3; tentatively, D is TRBD1 (5 bases). CDR1 is ENHRY and CDR2 is SYGVKD in the germline V gene. This CDR3 is built from 15 residues. Trimming stripped 4 bases from V and 3 bases from J, with 16 bases between.

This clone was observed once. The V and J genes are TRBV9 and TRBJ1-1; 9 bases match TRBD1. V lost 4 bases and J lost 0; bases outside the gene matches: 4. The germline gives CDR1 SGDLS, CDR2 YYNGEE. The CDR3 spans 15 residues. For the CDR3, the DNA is TGTGCCAGCAGCTCGAGGACAGGGGTGAACACTGAAGCTTTCTTT. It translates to CASSSRTGVNTEAFF.

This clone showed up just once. The CDR3: CASSRTGTETQYF. The CDR3 nucleotides read TGCGCCAGCAGCAGGACAGGGACCGAGACCCAGTACTTC. The chain has TRBV5-1 and TRBJ2-5; 8 bases match TRBD1. This CDR3 is 13 amino acids long. After removal of 4 bases from V and 5 bases from J, the junction contained 4 bases not matched to a gene. Germline CDR1 is SGHRS and CDR2 is YFSETQ.

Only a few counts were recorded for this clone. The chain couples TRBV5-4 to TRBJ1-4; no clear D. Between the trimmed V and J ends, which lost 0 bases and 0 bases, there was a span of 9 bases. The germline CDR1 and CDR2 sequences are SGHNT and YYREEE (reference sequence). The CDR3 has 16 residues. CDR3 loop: CASSLGSGATNEKLFF. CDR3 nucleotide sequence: TGTGCCAGCAGCTTGGGCAGTGGAGCAACTAATGAAAAACTGTTTTTT. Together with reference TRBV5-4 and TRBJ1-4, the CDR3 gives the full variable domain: ETGVTQSPTHLIKTRGQQVTLRCSSQSGHNTVSWYQQALGQGPQFIFQYYREEENGRGNFPPRFSGLQFPNYSSELNVNALELDDSALYLCASSLGSGATNEKLFFGSGTQLSVL.

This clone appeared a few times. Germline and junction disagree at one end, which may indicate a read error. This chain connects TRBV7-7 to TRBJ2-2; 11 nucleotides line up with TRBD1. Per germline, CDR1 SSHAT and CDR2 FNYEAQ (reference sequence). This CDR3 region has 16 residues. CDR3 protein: CASSSGQGALTGELFF. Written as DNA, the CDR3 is TGTGCTAGCAGCTCCGGACAGGGGGCTTTGACCGGGGAGCTGTTTTTT.

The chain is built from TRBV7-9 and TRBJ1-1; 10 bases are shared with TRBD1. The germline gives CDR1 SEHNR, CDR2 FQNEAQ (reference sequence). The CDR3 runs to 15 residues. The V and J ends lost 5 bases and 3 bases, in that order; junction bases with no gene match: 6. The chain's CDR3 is CASSEPGTGDTEAFF. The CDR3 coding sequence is TGTGCCAGCAGCGAGCCCGGGACAGGGGACACTGAAGCTTTCTTT.

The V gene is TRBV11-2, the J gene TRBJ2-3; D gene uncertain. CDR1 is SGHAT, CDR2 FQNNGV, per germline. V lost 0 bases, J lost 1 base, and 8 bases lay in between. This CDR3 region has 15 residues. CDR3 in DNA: TGTGCCAGCAGCTTAGACTGGGCTGGCACAGATACGCAGTATTTT. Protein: CASSLDWAGTDTQYF.

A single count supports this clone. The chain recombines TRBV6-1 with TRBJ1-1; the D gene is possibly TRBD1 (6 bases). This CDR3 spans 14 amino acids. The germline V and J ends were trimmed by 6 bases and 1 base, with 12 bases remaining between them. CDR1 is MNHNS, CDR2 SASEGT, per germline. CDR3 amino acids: CASRLQGRNTEAFF. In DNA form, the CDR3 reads TGTGCCAGCAGATTACAGGGAAGGAACACTGAAGCTTTCTTT.

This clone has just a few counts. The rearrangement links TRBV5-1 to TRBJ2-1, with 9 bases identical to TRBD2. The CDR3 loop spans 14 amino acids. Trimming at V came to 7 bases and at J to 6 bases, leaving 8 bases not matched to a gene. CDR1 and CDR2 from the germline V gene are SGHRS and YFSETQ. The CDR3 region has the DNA TGCGCCAGCCGGGGTAGCGGGGGAAGCAATGAGCAGTTCTTC. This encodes CASRGSGGSNEQFF.

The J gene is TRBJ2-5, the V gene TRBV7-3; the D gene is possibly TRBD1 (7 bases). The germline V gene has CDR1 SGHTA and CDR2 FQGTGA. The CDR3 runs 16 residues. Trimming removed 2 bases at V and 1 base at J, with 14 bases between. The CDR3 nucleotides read TGTGCCAGCAGCTTATTGGACAGGCGGGGCCAAGAGACCCAGTACTTC. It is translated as CASSLLDRRGQETQYF.

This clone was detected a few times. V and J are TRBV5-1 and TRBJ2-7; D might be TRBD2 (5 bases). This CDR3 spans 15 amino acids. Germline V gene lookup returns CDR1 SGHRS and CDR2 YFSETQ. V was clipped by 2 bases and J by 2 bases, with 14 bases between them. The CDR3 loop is CASSFSSGGAYEQYF. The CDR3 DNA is TGCGCCAGCAGCTTTAGCAGCGGAGGCGCCTACGAGCAGTACTTC.

CDR3 protein: CASSRDTSSTGELFF. CDR3 coding DNA: TGCGCCAGCAGCCGGGACACCTCGTCCACCGGGGAGCTGTTTTTT. The rearrangement uses TRBV5-1 and TRBJ2-2, with a tentative D call TRBD1 (6 bases). Trimming removed 4 bases at V and 4 bases at J, with 14 bases between. The CDR3 spans 15 residues. CDR1 is SGHRS and CDR2 is YFSETQ in the germline V gene.

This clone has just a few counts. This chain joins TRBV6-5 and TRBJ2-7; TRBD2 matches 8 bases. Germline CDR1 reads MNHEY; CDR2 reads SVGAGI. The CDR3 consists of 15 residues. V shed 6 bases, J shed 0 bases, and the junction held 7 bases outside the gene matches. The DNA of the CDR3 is TGTGCCAGCAGGTCCGGCGGGGGGCCCTCCTACGAGCAGTACTTC. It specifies CASRSGGGPSYEQYF.

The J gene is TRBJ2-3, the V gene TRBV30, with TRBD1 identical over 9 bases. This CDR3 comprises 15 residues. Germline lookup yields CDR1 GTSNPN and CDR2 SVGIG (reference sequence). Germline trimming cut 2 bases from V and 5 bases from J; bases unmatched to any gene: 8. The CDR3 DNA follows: TGTGCCTGGAGTCGTACAGGGGGCTCGGGAGATACGCAGTATTTT. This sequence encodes CAWSRTGGSGDTQYF.

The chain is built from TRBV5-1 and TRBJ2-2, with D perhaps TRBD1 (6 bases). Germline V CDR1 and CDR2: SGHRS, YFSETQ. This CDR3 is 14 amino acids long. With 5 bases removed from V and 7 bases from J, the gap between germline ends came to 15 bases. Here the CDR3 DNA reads TGCGCCAGCAGACAGGGCAGATTGATCGGGGAGCTGTTTTTT. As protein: CASRQGRLIGELFF.

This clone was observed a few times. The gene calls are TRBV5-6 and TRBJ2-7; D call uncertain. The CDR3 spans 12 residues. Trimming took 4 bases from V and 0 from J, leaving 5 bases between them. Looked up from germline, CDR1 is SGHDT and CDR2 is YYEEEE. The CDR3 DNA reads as TGTGCCAGCAGCCTTAGCTCCTACGAGCAGTACTTC. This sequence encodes CASSLSSYEQYF.

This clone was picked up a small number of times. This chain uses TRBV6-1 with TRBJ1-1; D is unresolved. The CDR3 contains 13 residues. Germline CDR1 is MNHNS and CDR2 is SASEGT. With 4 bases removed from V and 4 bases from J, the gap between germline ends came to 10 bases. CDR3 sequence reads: CASSVPGSTEAFF. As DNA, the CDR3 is TGTGCCAGCAGTGTGCCCGGGAGCACTGAAGCTTTCTTT.

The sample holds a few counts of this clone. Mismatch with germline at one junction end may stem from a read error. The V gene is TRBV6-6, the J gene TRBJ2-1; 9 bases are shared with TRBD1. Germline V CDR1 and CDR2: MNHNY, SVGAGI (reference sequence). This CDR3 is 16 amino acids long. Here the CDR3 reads CASSYSTGGGGNEQFF. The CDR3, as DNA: TGTGCCAGCAGCTACTCGACAGGGGGTGGAGGGAATGAGCAGTTCTTC.